The 25 T cell receptor beta chains reported below all come from one sample, sequenced in a study of blood T cells in healthy people across ages. Together with a sample-barcoded 5' primer, a J-beta primer mix was included in a second PCR lasting roughly 6 to 12 cycles. One entry per CDR3 protein, called by TCRdb with MiXCR from the 5' RACE reads. This sample has just under 900,000 distinct CDR3 sequences, with more than 25% found just once. Material: blood. The receptor set was obtained from a woman older than 75 in good health.

The gene calls are TRBV7-8 and TRBJ2-7; 7 positions agree with TRBD1. V shed 1 base and J 5 bases; nucleotides not matched to a gene: 14. The CDR3 sequence is 17 residues long. Germline values: CDR1 SGHVS, CDR2 FQNEAQ. Here the CDR3 DNA reads TGTGCCAGCAGCTTAGTATTGCCGCCGACAGGGTACCACGAGCAGTACTTC. It is translated as CASSLVLPPTGYHEQYF. The variable domain in full, with the rest retrieved from reference TRBV7-8 and TRBJ2-7, is GAGVSQSPRYKVAKRGQDVALRCDPISGHVSLFWYQQALGQGPEFLTYFQNEAQLDKSGLPSDRFFAERPEGSVSTLKIQRTQQEDSAVYLCASSLVLPPTGYHEQYFGPGTRLTVT.

This clonotype was seen at least ten times. The chain couples TRBV7-2 to TRBJ1-6; D gene ambiguous. The CDR3 has 14 amino acids. The V and J ends lost 7 bases and 6 bases respectively, with 13 bases between them. Per germline, CDR1 SGHTA and CDR2 FQGNSA. The DNA of the CDR3 is TGTGCCAGCAAACCCAACGACCTTAATTCACCCCTCCACTTT. It is translated as CASKPNDLNSPLHF. The full variable domain, with the rest looked up from reference TRBV7-2 and TRBJ1-6, is GAGVSQSPSNKVTEKGKDVELRCDPISGHTALYWYRQSLGQGLEFLIYFQGNSAPDKSGLPSDRFSAERTGGSVSTLTIQRTQQEDSAVYLCASKPNDLNSPLHFGNGTRLTVT.

Many counts were recorded for this clonotype. The V and J genes are TRBV4-3 and TRBJ1-5; D gene unclear. The CDR3 covers 13 residues. In germline, CDR1 is LGHNA, CDR2 YSLEER. V shed 0 bases and J shed 4 bases, with 4 bases lying between them. The DNA of the CDR3 is TGCGCCAGCAGCCAAGAGGTAAATCAGCCCCAGCATTTT. Encoded protein: CASSQEVNQPQHF.

This clonotype was found many times. This chain links TRBV12-3 or TRBV12-4 with TRBJ2-7; D unclear. This CDR3 has 13 residues. Between the trimmed V and J ends, which lost 6 bases and 4 bases, there was a span of 13 bases. The chain's CDR3 is CASSLSAGYEQYF. CDR3 bases: TGTGCCAGCAGCTTAAGTGCCGGGTACGAGCAGTACTTC.

This clonotype has a count of ten or more. The genes are TRBV14 and TRBJ2-3, with no clear D. Germline CDR1 SGHDN, CDR2 FVKESK. The length of the CDR3 is 11 residues. Trimming shortened V by 8 bases and J by 4 bases, and 7 bases separated the two germline ends. The CDR3 loop is CASGMADTQYF. CDR3 bases: TGTGCCAGCGGAATGGCAGATACGCAGTATTTT. Complete variable domain (other parts from reference TRBV14 and TRBJ2-3): EAGVTQFPSHSVIEKGQTVTLRCDPISGHDNLYWYRRVMGKEIKFLLHFVKESKQDESGMPNNRFLAERTGGTYSTLKVQPAELEDSGVYFCASGMADTQYFGPGTRLTVL.

The genes are TRBV7-8 and TRBJ1-1, with a weak D call TRBD1 (5 bases). Germline lookup yields CDR1 SGHVS and CDR2 FQNEAQ. The CDR3 is 16 amino acids. The V and J ends lost 5 bases and 1 base respectively, with 17 bases between them. This chain's CDR3 is CASSPFIGVTNTEAFF. The CDR3 nucleotides read TGTGCCAGCAGCCCTTTCATAGGGGTTACGAACACTGAAGCTTTCTTT. Full variable domain (rest looked up from reference TRBV7-8 and TRBJ1-1): GAGVSQSPRYKVAKRGQDVALRCDPISGHVSLFWYQQALGQGPEFLTYFQNEAQLDKSGLPSDRFFAERPEGSVSTLKIQRTQQEDSAVYLCASSPFIGVTNTEAFFGQGTRLTVV.

A word on this clonotype: A read error may explain this, as a much larger clone is one base away. This chain connects TRBV12-3 or TRBV12-4 to TRBJ1-5; TRBD1 agrees at 7 bases. This CDR3 region has 14 residues. V lost 6 bases, J lost 6 bases, and 8 bases stayed unmatched. The CDR3 reads CASRTGRGIQPQHF. The CDR3 DNA reads TGTGCCAGCAGAACGGGCAGGGGGATTCAGCCCCAGCATTTT.

Ten or more counts support this clonotype. The rearrangement uses TRBV30 and TRBJ2-7, with D maybe TRBD1 (7 bases). The ends were cut back, 4 bases at V and 1 base at J, with 14 bases in the middle. The CDR3 totals 14 residues. Germline CDR1 reads GTSNPN; CDR2 reads SVGIG (reference sequence). The CDR3 reads CAWNLQGRSYEQYF. The CDR3 nucleotides are TGTGCCTGGAATTTACAGGGGAGGTCCTACGAGCAGTACTTC.

This clonotype was picked up a small number of times. This may stem from a read error, because a much larger clone lies one nucleotide away. The chain links TRBV6-2 or TRBV6-3 to TRBJ2-3; D gene unclear. The V gene's germline CDR1 is MNHEY and CDR2 SVGEGT. The CDR3 is 14 residues long. The CDR3 coding sequence is TGTGCCAGCAGTTACCCTATGCGCACAGATACGCGGTATTTT. This translates into CASSYPMRTDTRYF.

There are a few counts of this clonotype. This rearrangement joins TRBV14 to TRBJ2-1; D gene ambiguous. This CDR3 has 13 residues. Trimming removed 3 bases at V and 2 bases at J, with 5 bases between. CDR1 and CDR2 (germline): SGHDN, FVKESK. This CDR3 reads CASSQLTYNEQFF. The DNA for the CDR3 is TGTGCCAGCAGCCAGCTCACCTACAATGAGCAGTTCTTC.

This clonotype was seen more than once but under ten times. At one end, the junction sequence differs from germline, possibly due to a read error. The chain uses TRBV2 and TRBJ1-2, with 9 bases lining up with TRBD1. The CDR3 loop spans 15 amino acids. Germline CDR1 and CDR2: SNHLY and FYNNEI. The CDR3 loop reads CASREGQGLNYGYTF. In DNA, the CDR3 is TGTGCCAGCAGAGAAGGACAGGGGCTGAACTATGGCTACACCTTC.

The chain is built from TRBV5-1 and TRBJ2-2; tentatively, D is TRBD1 (6 bases). Germline CDR1 is SGHRS and CDR2 is YFSETQ. Trimming stripped 4 bases from V and 6 bases from J, with 16 bases between. There are 15 residues in the CDR3. The CDR3 nucleotides are TGCGCCAGCAGCCCCACAGGGAAATGGGCCGGGGAGCTGTTTTTT. Residues: CASSPTGKWAGELFF.

The sample holds many counts of this clonotype. The V and J genes are TRBV6-1 and TRBJ2-5; the D gene is possibly TRBD1 (6 bases). The CDR3 length is 15 residues. V was trimmed by 2 bases and J by 3 bases, leaving 13 bases between them. The germline V gene encodes CDR1 MNHNS and CDR2 SASEGT. CDR3 region: CASSETTGSKETQYF. In DNA form, the CDR3 reads TGTGCCAGCAGTGAAACGACAGGATCTAAAGAGACCCAGTACTTC.

The CDR3 nucleotides read TGTGCCAGCAGTCGGAGCGGGGGGCCGGGGGAGCAGTACTTC. Protein product: CASSRSGGPGEQYF. The chain has TRBV13 and TRBJ2-7; 9 nucleotides agree with TRBD2. The germline V gene has CDR1 PRHDT and CDR2 FYEKMQ (reference sequence). The CDR3 covers 14 residues. With V trimmed by 6 bases and J by 7 bases, 10 bases remained unmatched. Drawing the rest from reference TRBV13 and TRBJ2-7, the complete variable domain is AAGVIQSPRHLIKEKRETATLKCYPIPRHDTVYWYQQGPGQDPQFLISFYEKMQSDKGSIPDRFSAQQFSDYHSELNMSSLELGDSALYFCASSRSGGPGEQYFGPGTRLTVT.

V and J are TRBV7-2 and TRBJ2-2, with 10 bases lining up with TRBD1. V lost 5 bases and J lost 6; bases outside the gene matches: 6. Germline-derived CDR1 and CDR2 are SGHTA and FQGNSA. This CDR3 has 15 amino acids. This CDR3 is CASSTGTGDPGELFF. The CDR3 DNA reads as TGTGCCAGCAGCACCGGGACAGGGGATCCCGGGGAGCTGTTTTTT.

About this clonotype: This clone may be a read error of a much larger clone one base away. The rearrangement uses TRBV20-1 and TRBJ1-2, with D unresolved. The V gene lost 0 bases and the J gene lost 7 bases, with 12 bases spanning the gap. In germline, CDR1 is DFQATT, CDR2 SNEGSKA (reference sequence). The CDR3 extends over 13 amino acids. The chain's CDR3 is CSARDGRVGGYTF. The CDR3 nucleotides read TGCAGTGCTAGAGATGGGAGGGTCGGTGGCTACACCTTC.

In this sample, this clonotype turned up a few times. The rearrangement links TRBV4-3 to TRBJ2-3; 15 positions match TRBD2. V lost 3 bases, J lost 2 bases, and 12 bases stayed unmatched. The CDR3 extends over 20 amino acids. CDR1 LGHNA and CDR2 YSLEER come from the germline V gene. CDR3 in amino acids: CASSQYLPGLAGGITDTQYF. The CDR3 region has the DNA TGCGCCAGCAGCCAGTATCTCCCAGGACTAGCGGGGGGGATCACAGATACGCAGTATTTT.

V and J are TRBV20-1 and TRBJ2-2; TRBD2 matches 7 bases. V gave up 2 bases and J gave up 1 base; unmatched junction bases: 7. The V gene's germline CDR1 is DFQATT and CDR2 SNEGSKA (reference sequence). The CDR3 length is 16 residues. CDR3 bases: TGCAGTGCTAGAAAGGTGGGGGGGGAGAACACCGGGGAGCTGTTTTTT. It specifies CSARKVGGENTGELFF.

This clonotype was recorded once. CDR3 sequence (DNA): TGTGCCATCATGTCCCCGGAAAGAGATGAGCAGTTCTTC. It translates to CAIMSPERDEQFF. The chain has TRBV10-3 and TRBJ2-1, with D hard to call. CDR1 and CDR2 from the germline V gene are ENHRY and SYGVKD. This CDR3 spans 13 amino acids. The V end was cut by 7 bases, the J end by 8 bases, with 15 bases between.

Notes on this clonotype: Given a much more abundant clone one base away, this may be a read error. The V gene is TRBV7-2, the J gene TRBJ2-5; 12 bases agree with TRBD1. V lost 1 base and J lost 11; bases outside the gene matches: 17. Germline-derived CDR1 and CDR2 are SGHTA and FQGNSA. This CDR3 has 18 amino acids. CDR3 sequence: CASSLVSTGQGARNEQYF. For the CDR3, the DNA is TGTGCCAGCAGCTTAGTCAGTACGGGACAGGGGGCTAGAAATGAGCAGTACTTC.

This clonotype appeared many times. The genes are TRBV11-2 and TRBJ2-1; D is perhaps TRBD2 (6 bases). CDR3 length: 16 amino acids. Germline V gene sequence: CDR1 SGHAT, CDR2 FQNNGV. Trimming pared 0 bases from V and 3 bases from J, leaving 12 bases between. The chain's CDR3 is CASSLDGAGIYNEQFF. DNA of the CDR3: TGTGCCAGCAGCTTAGACGGGGCGGGGATCTACAATGAGCAGTTCTTC.

The table lists this clonotype with many counts. This chain connects TRBV20-1 to TRBJ2-7; D might be TRBD1 (5 bases). Germline-derived CDR1 and CDR2 are DFQATT and SNEGSKA (reference sequence). Trimming stripped 1 base from V and 4 bases from J, with 8 bases between. The CDR3 contains 12 residues. Written as DNA, the CDR3 is TGCAGTGCTAGAGTTGACAGTTACGAGCAGTACTTC. The encoded protein is CSARVDSYEQYF.

Concerning this clonotype: Given a much more abundant clone one base away, this may be a read error. This chain uses TRBV2 with TRBJ1-2, with no clear D. Germline V gives CDR1 SNHLY, CDR2 FYNNEI. CDR3 length: 15 amino acids. Between the trimmed V and J ends, which lost 0 bases and 7 bases, there was a span of 15 bases. CDR3 DNA: TGTGCCAGCAGTGAAGCGCACGGCCCCTTTCGTGGCTACACCTTC. The encoded protein is CASSEAHGPFRGYTF.

At least ten counts were recorded for this clonotype. This chain connects TRBV20-1 to TRBJ2-1; 14 bases align to TRBD2. Trimming removed 6 bases from V and 5 bases from J; junction bases left unmatched: 6. This CDR3 has 15 residues. The V gene's germline CDR1 is DFQATT and CDR2 SNEGSKA (reference sequence). CDR3 sequence: CSATGTSGGNNEQFF. The CDR3 bases are TGCAGTGCCACCGGGACTAGCGGGGGAAACAATGAGCAGTTCTTC.

This clonotype appeared a few times. V and J are TRBV9 and TRBJ1-1; D unresolved. This CDR3 has 13 amino acids. Germline-derived CDR1 and CDR2 are SGDLS and YYNGEE. V was trimmed by 4 bases and J by 3 bases, leaving 10 bases between them. CDR3 coding DNA: TGTGCCAGCAGCTTTGACCTGGACACTGAAGCTTTCTTT. This translates into CASSFDLDTEAFF.